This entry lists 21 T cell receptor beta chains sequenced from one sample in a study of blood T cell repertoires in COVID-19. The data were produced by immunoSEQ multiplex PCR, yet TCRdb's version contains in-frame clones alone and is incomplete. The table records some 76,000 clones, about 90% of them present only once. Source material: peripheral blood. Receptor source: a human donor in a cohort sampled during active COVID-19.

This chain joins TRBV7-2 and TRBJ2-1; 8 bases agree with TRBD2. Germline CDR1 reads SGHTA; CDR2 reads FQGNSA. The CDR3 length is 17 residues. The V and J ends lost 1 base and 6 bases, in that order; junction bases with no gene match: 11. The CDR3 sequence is CASSLGPVGGGFNEQFF. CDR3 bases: TGTGCCAGCAGCTTAGGACCGGTCGGGGGGGGTTTCAATGAGCAGTTCTTC.

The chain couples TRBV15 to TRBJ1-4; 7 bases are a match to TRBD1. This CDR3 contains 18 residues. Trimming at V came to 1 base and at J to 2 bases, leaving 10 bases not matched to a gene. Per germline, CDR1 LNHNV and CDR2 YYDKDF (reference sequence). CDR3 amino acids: CATSRAVTGFATNEKLFF. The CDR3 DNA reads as TGTGCCACCAGCAGAGCCGTGACAGGGTTCGCTACTAATGAAAAACTGTTTTTT.

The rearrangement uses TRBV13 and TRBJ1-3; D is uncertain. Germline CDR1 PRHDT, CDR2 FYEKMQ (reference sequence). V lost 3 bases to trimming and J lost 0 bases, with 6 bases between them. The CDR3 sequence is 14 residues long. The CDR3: CASSFRVSGNTIYF. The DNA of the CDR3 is TGTGCCAGCAGCTTTCGGGTCTCTGGAAACACCATATATTTT.

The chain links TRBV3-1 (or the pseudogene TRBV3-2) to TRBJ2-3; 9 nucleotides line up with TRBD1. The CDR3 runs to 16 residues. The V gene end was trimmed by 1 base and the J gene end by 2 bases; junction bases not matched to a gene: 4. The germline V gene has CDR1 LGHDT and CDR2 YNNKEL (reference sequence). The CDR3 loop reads CASSQGRTGATDTQYF. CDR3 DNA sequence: TGTGCCAGCAGCCAAGGCCGGACAGGGGCCACAGATACGCAGTATTTT.

The CDR3 sequence is CASSSWTGSNYEQYF. The CDR3 bases are TGTGCCAGCAGCTCTTGGACAGGGTCGAACTACGAGCAGTACTTC. This rearrangement joins TRBV7-9 to TRBJ2-7; 8 positions agree with TRBD1. The germline CDR1 and CDR2 sequences are SEHNR and FQNEAQ (reference sequence). With 4 bases clipped from V and 3 bases from J, the junction kept 8 bases outside the gene matches. This CDR3 is built from 15 residues.

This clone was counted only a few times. The CDR3 protein is CASRWTGDNSPLHF. The CDR3 DNA reads as TGTGCCAGCAGGTGGACAGGGGATAATTCACCCCTCCACTTT. The rearrangement uses TRBV6-5 and TRBJ1-6; 9 positions agree with TRBD1. V shed 6 bases and J 5 bases; nucleotides not matched to a gene: 2. Germline CDR1 reads MNHEY; CDR2 reads SVGAGI. This CDR3 is 14 amino acids long.

The CDR3 bases are TGTGCCAGCAGTCCCCAAAGAGGTCAATCGGCTGGCTACACCTTC. Protein sequence: CASSPQRGQSAGYTF. The chain uses TRBV6-2 or TRBV6-3 and TRBJ1-2, with D hard to call. Germline values: CDR1 MNHEY, CDR2 SVGEGT. The CDR3 contains 15 residues. V was trimmed by 5 bases and J by 7 bases, leaving 20 bases between them.

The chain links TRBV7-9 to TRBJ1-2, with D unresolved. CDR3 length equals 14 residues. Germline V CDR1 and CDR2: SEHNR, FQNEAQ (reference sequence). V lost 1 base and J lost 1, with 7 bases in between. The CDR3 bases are TGTGCCAGCAGCTTAGAGGAGATTAACTATGGCTACACCTTC. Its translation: CASSLEEINYGYTF.

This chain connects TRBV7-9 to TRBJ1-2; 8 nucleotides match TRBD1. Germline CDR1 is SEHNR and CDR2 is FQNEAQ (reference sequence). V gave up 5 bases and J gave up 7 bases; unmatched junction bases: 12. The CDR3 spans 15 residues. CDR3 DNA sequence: TGTGCCAGCAGCCGCGGGCAGGGGGCTTTAAGTGGCTACACCTTC. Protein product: CASSRGQGALSGYTF.

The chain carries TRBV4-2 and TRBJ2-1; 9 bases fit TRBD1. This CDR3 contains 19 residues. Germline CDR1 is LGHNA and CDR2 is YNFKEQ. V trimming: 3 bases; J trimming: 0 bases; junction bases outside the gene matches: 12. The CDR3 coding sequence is TGTGCCAGCAGCCAGAACGACAGGGGGACCAAGAGCTCCTACAATGAGCAGTTCTTC. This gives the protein CASSQNDRGTKSSYNEQFF.

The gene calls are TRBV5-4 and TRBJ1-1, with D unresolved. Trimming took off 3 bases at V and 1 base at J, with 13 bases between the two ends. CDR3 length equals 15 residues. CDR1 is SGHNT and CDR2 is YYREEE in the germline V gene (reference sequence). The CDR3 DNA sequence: TGTGCCAGCAGCTACGCTCAGGTTTCGAACACTGAAGCTTTCTTT. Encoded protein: CASSYAQVSNTEAFF.

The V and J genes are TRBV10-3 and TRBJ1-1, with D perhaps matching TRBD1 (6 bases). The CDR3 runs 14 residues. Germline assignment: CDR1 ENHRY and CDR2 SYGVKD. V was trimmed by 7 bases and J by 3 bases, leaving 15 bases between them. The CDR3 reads CAITPEQGYTEAFF. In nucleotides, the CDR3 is TGTGCCATCACCCCGGAACAGGGTTACACTGAAGCTTTCTTT.

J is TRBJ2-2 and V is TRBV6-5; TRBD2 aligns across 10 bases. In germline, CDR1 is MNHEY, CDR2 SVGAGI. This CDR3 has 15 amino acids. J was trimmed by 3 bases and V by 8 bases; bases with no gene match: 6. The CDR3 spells CASSHSGGDTGELFF. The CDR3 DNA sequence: TGTGCCAGCTCGCACAGCGGGGGGGACACCGGGGAGCTGTTTTTT.

CDR3 coding DNA: TGTGCCAGCAGAATCGTCGGTAGCACTGAAGCTTTCTTT. Its protein is CASRIVGSTEAFF. The chain links TRBV5-8 to TRBJ1-1, with D hard to call. CDR3 length: 13 amino acids. Deletions cut 5 bases from V and 4 bases from J, with 12 bases between. Germline lookup yields CDR1 SGHTS and CDR2 YDEGEE.

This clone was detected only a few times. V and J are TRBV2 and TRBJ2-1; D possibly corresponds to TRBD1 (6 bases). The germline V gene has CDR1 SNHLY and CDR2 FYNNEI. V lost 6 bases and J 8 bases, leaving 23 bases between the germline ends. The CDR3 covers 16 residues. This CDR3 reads CASRKDRDTGGYEQFF. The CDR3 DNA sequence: TGTGCCAGCAGAAAAGATAGGGACACTGGGGGATATGAGCAGTTCTTC.

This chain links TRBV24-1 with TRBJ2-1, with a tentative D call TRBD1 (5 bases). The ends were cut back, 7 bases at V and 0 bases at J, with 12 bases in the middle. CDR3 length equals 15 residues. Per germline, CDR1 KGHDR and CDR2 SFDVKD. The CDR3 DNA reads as TGTGCCACCAGCGGAACAGACAGCTCCTACAATGAGCAGTTCTTC. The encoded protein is CATSGTDSSYNEQFF.

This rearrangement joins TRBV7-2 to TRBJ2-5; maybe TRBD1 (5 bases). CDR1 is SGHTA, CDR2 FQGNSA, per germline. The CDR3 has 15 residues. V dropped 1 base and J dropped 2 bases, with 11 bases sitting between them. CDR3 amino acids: CASSLGTTSQETQYF. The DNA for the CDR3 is TGTGCCAGCAGCTTAGGGACAACCTCTCAAGAGACCCAGTACTTC.

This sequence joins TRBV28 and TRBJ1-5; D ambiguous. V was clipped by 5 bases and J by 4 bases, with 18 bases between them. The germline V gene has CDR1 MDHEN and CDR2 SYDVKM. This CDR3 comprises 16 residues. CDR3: CASSLPGPRGNQPQHF. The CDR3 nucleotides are TGTGCCAGCAGTCTCCCCGGGCCCAGAGGGAATCAGCCCCAGCATTTT.

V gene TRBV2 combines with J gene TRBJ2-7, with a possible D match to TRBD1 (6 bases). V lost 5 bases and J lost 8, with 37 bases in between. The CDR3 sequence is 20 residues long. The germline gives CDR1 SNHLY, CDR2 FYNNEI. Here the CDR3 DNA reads TGTGCCAGCAGTAAAGGGGCCCAACCGGGACACCACCACCTCAACGAGAAGCAGTACTTC. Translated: CASSKGAQPGHHHLNEKQYF. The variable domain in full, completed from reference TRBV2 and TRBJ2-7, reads EPEVTQTPSHQVTQMGQEVILRCVPISNHLYFYWYRQILGQKVEFLVSFYNNEISEKSEIFDDQFSVERPDGSNFTLKIRSTKLEDSAMYFCASSKGAQPGHHHLNEKQYFGPGTRLTVT.

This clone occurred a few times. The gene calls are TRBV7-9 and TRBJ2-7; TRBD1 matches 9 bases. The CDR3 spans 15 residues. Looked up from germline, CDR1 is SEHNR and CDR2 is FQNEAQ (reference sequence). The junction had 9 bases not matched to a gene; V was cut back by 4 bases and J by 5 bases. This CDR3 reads CASSSTGTGRNEQYF. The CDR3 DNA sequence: TGTGCCAGCAGCTCCACCGGGACAGGGAGGAACGAGCAGTACTTC.

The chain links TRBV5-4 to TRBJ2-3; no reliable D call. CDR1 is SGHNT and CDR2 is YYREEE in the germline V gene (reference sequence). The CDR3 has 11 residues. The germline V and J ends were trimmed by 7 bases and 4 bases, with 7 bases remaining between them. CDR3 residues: CASAIADTQYF. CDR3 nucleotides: TGTGCCAGCGCCATAGCAGATACGCAGTATTTT.